This T cell receptor beta chain was captured in a study of blood T cell repertoires in COVID-19. Sequenced by immunoSEQ multiplex PCR; TCRdb stores in-frame clones only, minus some. The data hold approximately 79,000 clones, with 65% to 90% observed a single time. This clonotype was obtained from a woman in her fifties or sixties with acute or convalescent COVID-19. Sequenced input: peripheral blood.

The CDR3 coding sequence is TGCGCCAGCAGCTTGGACACATATGGCTACACCTTC. It codes for CASSLDTYGYTF. The rearrangement joins TRBV5-1 to TRBJ1-2; no clear D. CDR3 length: 12 amino acids. V was trimmed by 0 bases and J by 5 bases, leaving 5 bases between them. Per the germline V gene, CDR1 is SGHRS and CDR2 is YFSETQ.